This TCR beta chain was identified in a study of blood T cell repertoires in COVID-19 (dated by TCRdb to 2020 to 2022). The study in broad terms: The collaborator samples originated in the United States, Italy and Spain and spanned the acute and convalescent phases of COVID-19. The material from the prospective study consisted of cDNA or gDNA derived from T cells, B-cell-depleted T cells, or PBMCs. Subjects who had been exposed to COVID-19, were actively infected with it, or had recovered from it provided the deeply sampled blood TCRbeta repertoires that made up the dataset. The repertoires were released in a freely available public database intended as a resource for research on the immune response to SARS-CoV-2. Samples came from the ongoing ImmuneRACE study (first 160 participants) plus 1,254 subjects from 6 global collaborators. A de-identified subject ID, COVID-19 status, age in years and sex were almost always included in the sample metadata. Where available, HLA class I and class II types were taken from metadata supplied by the sample provider and were not determined by assay-based typing. Study-wide findings and limitations: How much clinical and demographic metadata was included differed by source and by participant, and the metadata was provided uncurated.

After removal of 0 bases from V and 6 bases from J, the junction retains 1 base not matched to a gene. From a lookup of the germline V gene, CDR1 and CDR2 are MNHEY and SVGAGI. Its CDR3 holds 16 amino acids, cysteine through phenylalanine. Only CDR3 DNA is held: 48 bases, read in frame from base 1. The immunoSEQ Assay, a bias-controlled multiplex PCR, was used to amplify TCRbeta CDR3 regions from genomic DNA. The original pipeline was this. The number of nucleated cells in each sample was estimated from the amplification of reference gene primers within the assay. Sequence reads were collapsed and filtered to measure the absolute abundance of every unique TCRbeta CDR3 rearrangement. For each sample, productive Simpson clonality was calculated by taking the square root of Simpson's diversity index across productive rearrangements. The source is immuneACCESS, and TCRdb retained only in-frame sequences with V and J called. Part of the clones is not carried over; for the studies checked, unresolved V genes explain less than half of this, and the remainder is unexplained. V and J calls and clone size are as listed in that table; D and trimming were resolved from the DNA. The sample records 150,000 or so clones, 80% to 85% of which are singletons. The top ten constitute around 4% of the sample.

The collaborating institutions used their own protocols to collect whole blood in K2EDTA tubes. For TCRbeta analysis, collaborators shipped samples in one of three forms: frozen whole blood, isolated PBMCs, or DNA extracted from either of those sample types. Note on this clone: There is no known antigen for this receptor. No much larger clonotype is one base removed from it; base qualities were not supplied.

Sequencing was done on a sample of peripheral blood. The receptor comes from a woman aged 55-70 years with acute or convalescent COVID-19. This chain joins TRBV6-5 to TRBJ2-4; 14 junctional bases match TRBD2. The CDR3: CASSYSGLAGGNIQYF. The bases read TGTGCCAGCAGTTACTCCGGACTAGCGGGGGGAAACATTCAGTACTTC.